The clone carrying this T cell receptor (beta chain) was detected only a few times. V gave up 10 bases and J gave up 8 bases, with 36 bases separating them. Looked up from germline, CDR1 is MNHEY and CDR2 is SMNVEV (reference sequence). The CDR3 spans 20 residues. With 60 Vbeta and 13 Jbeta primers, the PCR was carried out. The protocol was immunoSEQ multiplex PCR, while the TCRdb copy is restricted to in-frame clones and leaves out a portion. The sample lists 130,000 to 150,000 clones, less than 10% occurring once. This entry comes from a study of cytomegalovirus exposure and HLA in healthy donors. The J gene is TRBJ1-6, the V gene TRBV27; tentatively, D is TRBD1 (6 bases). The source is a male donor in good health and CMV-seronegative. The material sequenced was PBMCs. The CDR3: CATPTGRLCAQRAGDSPLHF. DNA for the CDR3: TGTGCCACCCCGACAGGAAGGCTCTGTGCTCAACGGGCCGGGGATTCACCCCTCCACTTT.